This TCR beta chain was observed in a study of blood T cell repertoires in COVID-19. Study in general: COVID-19 samples from acute and convalescent phases originated in the United States, Italy and Spain. PBMCs, B-cell-depleted T cells, or T cells provided the cDNA or gDNA that made up the material.

The authors' processing: Scientists estimated how many nucleated cells there were by amplifying reference gene primers. Libraries were prepared by immunoSEQ multiplex PCR; TCRdb keeps only in-frame clonotypes and omits some of them. The DNA was the basis for D and trimming; V, J and clone size are from that table. Of roughly 150,000 clones listed, about 80% are singletons. The CDR3 contains 16 residues. Trimming took 4 bases from V and 1 from J; bases not matched to a gene: 7. Per germline, CDR1 MDHEN and CDR2 SYDVKM. The source is a woman of 80 years or more with acute or convalescent COVID-19. The chain couples TRBV28 to TRBJ2-3, with 8 bases lining up with TRBD1. Material: peripheral blood. CDR3 residues: CASSSTQGAGTDTQYF. CDR3 DNA: TGTGCCAGCAGTTCGACCCAGGGGGCCGGCACAGATACGCAGTATTTT.